The 17 T cell receptor beta chains in this list originate from one sample, sequenced in a study of cytomegalovirus exposure and HLA in healthy donors. Primers for the PCR totalled 60 Vbeta and 13 Jbeta. The data were produced by immunoSEQ multiplex PCR, yet TCRdb's version contains in-frame clones alone and is incomplete. The sample lists more than 140,000 clones, approximately 82% occurring once. Sequenced material: PBMCs. These receptors all come from a woman in her 40s in good health and CMV-seronegative.

The gene calls are TRBV7-2 and TRBJ1-4, with 7 bases aligning to TRBD1. The V segment lost 5 bases and the J segment 8 bases; nucleotides outside the gene matches: 8. Per germline, CDR1 SGHTA and CDR2 FQGNSA. CDR3 length equals 14 residues. CDR3 coding DNA: TGTGCCAGCAGCATACAGGGGATAAACGAAAAACTGTTTTTT. Amino acids: CASSIQGINEKLFF.

V is TRBV6-6 and J is TRBJ1-2; the match to TRBD1 covers 11 bases. The V and J ends lost 5 bases and 7 bases, in that order; junction bases with no gene match: 9. CDR3 size: 15 residues. The germline gives CDR1 MNHNY, CDR2 SVGAGI (reference sequence). The CDR3 loop reads CASSPPGQGAGGYTF. CDR3 bases: TGTGCCAGCAGTCCCCCCGGACAGGGGGCAGGTGGCTACACCTTC.

The chain combines TRBV7-9 with TRBJ2-7; maybe TRBD1 (6 bases). The CDR3 sequence is 15 residues long. Germline CDR1 reads SEHNR; CDR2 reads FQNEAQ (reference sequence). V was pared by 2 bases and J by 3 bases, with 14 bases between. CDR3: CASSLSGQSIYEQYF. The CDR3 DNA follows: TGTGCCAGCAGCTTATCGGGACAAAGTATCTACGAGCAGTACTTC.

The gene calls are TRBV7-3 and TRBJ2-3; D is undetermined. V was pared by 3 bases and J by 2 bases, with 9 bases between. Germline V gene sequence: CDR1 SGHTA, CDR2 FQGTGA. The CDR3 covers 14 residues. The CDR3 spells CASSFATPTDTQYF. The CDR3 DNA follows: TGTGCCAGCAGCTTTGCTACCCCCACAGATACGCAGTATTTT.

The J gene is TRBJ2-7, the V gene TRBV5-1; perhaps TRBD1 as D (6 bases). The CDR3 runs 14 residues. The germline CDR1 and CDR2 sequences are SGHRS and YFSETQ. Trimming took off 2 bases at V and 6 bases at J, with 15 bases between the two ends. DNA for the CDR3: TGCGCCAGCAGCTTTACCGGGACACAACTCGAGCAGTACTTC. This gives the protein CASSFTGTQLEQYF. The variable domain in full, with the rest retrieved from reference TRBV5-1 and TRBJ2-7, is KAGVTQTPRYLIKTRGQQVTLSCSPISGHRSVSWYQQTPGQGLQFLFEYFSETQRNKGNFPGRFSGRQFSNSRSEMNVSTLELGDSALYLCASSFTGTQLEQYFGPGTRLTVT.

This sequence joins TRBV27 and TRBJ2-6; possible D gene TRBD1, 5 bases. Germline lookup yields CDR1 MNHEY and CDR2 SMNVEV (reference sequence). The CDR3 sequence is 15 residues long. The V end was cut by 1 base, the J end by 2 bases, with 6 bases between. The CDR3, as DNA: TGTGCCAGCAGTTTATACAGGACTGGGGCCAACGTCCTGACTTTC. Translating gives CASSLYRTGANVLTF.

The chain has TRBV15 and TRBJ2-1, with TRBD2 matching 9 bases. The V gene's germline CDR1 is LNHNV and CDR2 YYDKDF (reference sequence). This CDR3 contains 13 residues. V lost 4 bases and J lost 13; bases outside the gene matches: 8. This CDR3 is CATSTPSGTSQFF. The CDR3 coding sequence is TGTGCCACCAGCACCCCTAGCGGGACTAGTCAGTTCTTC.

The CDR3 protein is CASSVGLGDTGELFF. In nucleotides, the CDR3 is TGCGCCAGCAGCGTGGGACTAGGGGACACCGGGGAGCTGTTTTTT. This chain joins TRBV5-1 and TRBJ2-2; 8 nucleotides line up with TRBD2. The ends lost 4 bases at V and 3 bases at J; junction bases unmatched: 5. CDR1 SGHRS and CDR2 YFSETQ come from the germline V gene. The CDR3 loop spans 15 amino acids.

This clone was seen a handful of times. CDR3 loop: CASSLGGALNSEAFF. In nucleotides, the CDR3 is TGTGCCAGCAGTTTAGGAGGGGCGCTTAACTCTGAAGCTTTCTTT. The chain carries TRBV28 and TRBJ1-1; TRBD1 might be the D (5 bases). V was shortened by 2 bases and J by 6 bases, with 16 bases between the two germline ends. Germline CDR1 is MDHEN and CDR2 is SYDVKM. The CDR3 length is 15 residues.

The count of this clone is one. The gene calls are TRBV7-8 and TRBJ1-1; D is uncertain. Trimming pared 1 base from V and 0 bases from J, leaving 6 bases between. The CDR3 has 14 amino acids. Looked up from germline, CDR1 is SGHVS and CDR2 is FQNEAQ. DNA of the CDR3: TGTGCCAGCAGCTTAGGACATATGAACACTGAAGCTTTCTTT. Its translation: CASSLGHMNTEAFF.

The chain combines TRBV27 with TRBJ1-1; no firm D call. CDR3 length: 13 residues. Germline CDR1 and CDR2: MNHEY and SMNVEV (reference sequence). Trimming removed 0 bases from V and 5 bases from J, with 7 bases in between. Here the CDR3 DNA reads TGTGCCAGCAGTTTATCTTCCCGGACTGAAGCTTTCTTT. Protein: CASSLSSRTEAFF.

Written as DNA, the CDR3 is TGCGCCAGCAGCTACAGGGGCCAAGAGACCCAGTACTTC. Amino acid sequence: CASSYRGQETQYF. The chain joins TRBV5-1 to TRBJ2-5, with TRBD1 identical over 7 bases. After removal of 3 bases from V and 1 base from J, the junction contained 0 bases not matched to a gene. Per germline, CDR1 SGHRS and CDR2 YFSETQ. The CDR3 runs to 13 residues.

The genes are TRBV2 and TRBJ2-7; TRBD1 matches 10 bases. The CDR3 loop spans 15 amino acids. Trimming cost V 6 bases and J 5 bases; bases outside gene matches: 10. The germline V gene has CDR1 SNHLY and CDR2 FYNNEI. CDR3 nucleotides: TGTGCCAGCAGAGATCCGGGACAGGGGTCCCACGAGCAGTACTTC. Encoded protein: CASRDPGQGSHEQYF. Using reference TRBV2 and TRBJ2-7 for the parts outside the CDR3, the full variable domain is EPEVTQTPSHQVTQMGQEVILRCVPISNHLYFYWYRQILGQKVEFLVSFYNNEISEKSEIFDDQFSVERPDGSNFTLKIRSTKLEDSAMYFCASRDPGQGSHEQYFGPGTRLTVT.

V is TRBV10-3 and J is TRBJ2-3, with 14 bases fitting TRBD2. V lost 4 bases, J lost 5 bases, and 5 bases stayed unmatched. Germline V gene data show CDR1 as ENHRY and CDR2 as SYGVKD. There are 16 residues in the CDR3. The CDR3 DNA reads as TGTGCCATCAGTGGACTAGCGGGAGGGCCGAAAGATACGCAGTATTTT. Translating gives CAISGLAGGPKDTQYF.

This clone was seen only a few times. This rearrangement joins TRBV4-3 to TRBJ2-6, with a tentative D call TRBD1 (5 bases). Germline V gene data show CDR1 as LGHNA and CDR2 as YSLEER. The CDR3 has 15 amino acids. V was clipped by 3 bases and J by 8 bases, with 14 bases between them. This chain's CDR3 is CASSHGGRASNVLTF. The CDR3 bases are TGCGCCAGCAGCCATGGCGGCAGGGCGTCCAACGTCCTGACTTTC.

The J gene is TRBJ2-6, the V gene TRBV5-1; 7 bases line up with TRBD1. Per the germline V gene, CDR1 is SGHRS and CDR2 is YFSETQ. This CDR3 region has 15 residues. V was clipped by 4 bases and J by 1 base; unmatched bases: 2. This CDR3 reads CASSTGASGANVLTF. The CDR3 DNA reads as TGCGCCAGCAGCACAGGGGCTTCTGGGGCCAACGTCCTGACTTTC.

In DNA, the CDR3 is TGTGCCAGCAGGAGGACAGTAACTAATGAAAAACTGTTTTTT. It is translated as CASRRTVTNEKLFF. The rearrangement links TRBV6-5 to TRBJ1-4, with a weak D call TRBD1 (6 bases). CDR1 MNHEY and CDR2 SVGAGI come from the germline V gene. V lost 6 bases to trimming and J lost 1 base, with 9 bases between them. The CDR3 is made up of 14 amino acids.